The clone carrying this T cell receptor (beta chain) came up many times. The antigen remains undetermined. This CDR3 has 15 amino acids. CDR1 is DFQATT, CDR2 SNEGSKA, per germline (reference sequence). V lost 4 bases to trimming and J lost 1 base, with 16 bases between them. Quantitative barcoded 5'-RACE was used to prepare TCR beta libraries. TCRdb analysed the 5' RACE reads with MiXCR anew, one entry per CDR3 protein. The table shows more than 200,000 distinct CDR3 sequences, with 20% to 30% occurring only once. This sample is part of a study of CD8 T cells in ankylosing spondylitis. General study points: Past studies reported some motif variants in reactive arthritis synovial fluid and blood.

Sequenced: blood, either unsorted or a sorted T cell fraction (not recorded which). This TCR came from a male donor with ankylosing spondylitis or in good health (not recorded which). The V and J genes are TRBV20-1 and TRBJ1-2; D unclear. CDR3 bases: TGCAGTGCTAATGGCCAGGATAGAGTTAACTATGGCTACACCTTC. Encoded protein: CSANGQDRVNYGYTF.